This TCR beta chain was observed in a study of T cells in Graves' hyperthyroidism and ophthalmopathy. Study-level information: Once the initial diagnosis was made, peripheral blood was obtained before any treatment. Findings and limits, study-wide: Most thyroid clonotypes expanded above 0.001 were also detected in blood.

The CDR3 regions of TCR beta were amplified from RNA transcripts. Using the HTBI primer set, a first-round RT-PCR was run on the TCR CDR3. TCRdb used MiXCR to reprocess the multiplex PCR reads, holding one entry per CDR3 protein. The table records around 600,000 distinct CDR3 sequences, approximately 15% of them present only once. The ends were cut back, 5 bases at V and 2 bases at J, with 16 bases in the middle. The CDR3 is 15 residues long. The germline V gene encodes CDR1 SGHAT and CDR2 FQNNGV. Ten or more counts support this clonotype. Its target is unknown. From more than 9 ml of fresh peripheral blood, PBMCs were isolated.

The chain uses TRBV11-2 and TRBJ2-7; D is possibly TRBD1 or TRBD2 (5 bases each). What was sequenced was blood. The sequence was collected from a woman between 18 and 29 years old with Graves' ophthalmopathy. CDR3 sequence (DNA): TGTGCCAGCAGCCAAGGGACGGACGGTACCTACGAGCAGTACTTC. Its translation: CASSQGTDGTYEQYF. The whole variable domain, remainder taken from reference TRBV11-2 and TRBJ2-7, is EAGVAQSPRYKIIEKRQSVAFWCNPISGHATLYWYQQILGQGPKLLIQFQNNGVVDDSQLPKDRFSAERLKGVDSTLKIQPAKLEDSAVYLCASSQGTDGTYEQYFGPGTRLTVT.